The 26 T cell receptor beta chains presented below share a single source sample, sequenced in a study of cytomegalovirus exposure and HLA in healthy donors (dated by TCRdb to the late 2010s). The library came from the immunoSEQ multiplex PCR assay. A mixture of 60 forward primers for TCR Vbeta segments and 13 reverse primers for TCR Jbeta segments was used in the multiplex PCR. TCRdb provides this immuneACCESS table in a form limited to in-frame rearrangements. Some clones are lacking; in checked studies, under half of them reflect an unresolved V gene, and why the rest are absent is not known. The sample records about 83,000 clones, around 78% of which are singletons. 5.5% to 7% of the sample goes to the ten largest clones. Sequencing was carried out using PBMCs. Receptors originate from a man aged 18 to 29 in good health and CMV-seropositive.

This chain joins TRBV6-5 and TRBJ2-7, with TRBD2 matching over 7 bases. The CDR3 extends over 12 amino acids. Germline lookup yields CDR1 MNHEY and CDR2 SVGAGI. The J segment lost 0 bases and the V segment lost 8 bases, leaving 1 base of the junction unmatched. For the CDR3, the DNA is TGTGCCAGCCCTAGCGGCTCCTACGAGCAGTACTTC. It translates to CASPSGSYEQYF.

The CDR3 region is CSVGRTSGYNEQFF. CDR3 DNA: TGCAGCGTGGGCCGGACTAGCGGTTACAATGAGCAGTTCTTC. The genes are TRBV29-1 and TRBJ2-1; 10 bases line up with TRBD2. The CDR3 has 14 amino acids. Germline CDR1 SQVTM, CDR2 ANQGSEA. With V trimmed by 6 bases and J by 4 bases, 6 bases remained unmatched.

The chain uses TRBV12-5 and TRBJ2-1, with 8 bases that match TRBD2. Germline V gives CDR1 LGHNT, CDR2 FRNRAP. CDR3 length equals 14 residues. V lost 6 bases to trimming and J lost 0 bases; unmatched junction nucleotides: 1. The CDR3 region has the DNA TGTGCTAGTGGAACTAGCGGCTCCTACAATGAGCAGTTCTTC. Translation gives CASGTSGSYNEQFF.

This chain links TRBV4-1 with TRBJ2-1; D ambiguous. The germline V gene has CDR1 MGHRA and CDR2 YSYEKL. Trimming took 0 bases from V and 3 from J, leaving 15 bases between them. CDR3 length: 17 amino acids. CDR3 protein: CASSQDRSEPIYNEQFF. The CDR3 DNA sequence: TGCGCCAGCAGCCAAGATCGGTCCGAACCGATCTACAATGAGCAGTTCTTC.

The chain has TRBV6-1 and TRBJ2-7, with D tentatively TRBD2 (6 bases). The length of the CDR3 is 13 residues. V was shortened by 9 bases and J by 7 bases, with 19 bases between the two germline ends. CDR1 is MNHNS, CDR2 SASEGT, per germline. The CDR3 DNA reads as TGTGCCAGTCTGGTTAGCGGCGTACGAGAGCAGTACTTC. Translation gives CASLVSGVREQYF.

The chain joins TRBV29-1 to TRBJ2-7; 8 bases map to TRBD1. After removal of 6 bases from V and 1 base from J, the junction contained 11 bases not matched to a gene. From germline, CDR1 is SQVTM and CDR2 ANQGSEA. There are 15 residues in the CDR3. This CDR3 is CSVEDREDGSYEQYF. The DNA of the CDR3 is TGCAGCGTAGAGGACAGGGAGGATGGGTCCTACGAGCAGTACTTC.

The chain combines TRBV2 with TRBJ2-5; TRBD2 agrees at 10 bases. The V gene's germline CDR1 is SNHLY and CDR2 FYNNEI. V was clipped by 6 bases and J by 2 bases; unmatched bases: 3. The CDR3 has 14 amino acids. The DNA for the CDR3 is TGTGCCAGCAGGGCACTAGCGGGGCAAGAGACCCAGTACTTC. Translation gives CASRALAGQETQYF.

J is TRBJ1-5 and V is TRBV4-1, with D uncertain. V was pared by 0 bases and J by 7 bases, with 16 bases between. The CDR3 sequence is 16 residues long. Germline V gene data show CDR1 as MGHRA and CDR2 as YSYEKL. CDR3 sequence: CASSQDGTVVEQPQHF. The CDR3 coding sequence is TGCGCCAGCAGCCAAGACGGTACAGTAGTCGAACAGCCCCAGCATTTT.

The J gene is TRBJ2-2, the V gene TRBV25-1, with D possibly matching TRBD1 (5 bases). The V gene's germline CDR1 is MGHDK and CDR2 SYGVNS. This CDR3 has 12 residues. V shed 6 bases and J shed 8 bases, with 10 bases lying between them. In nucleotides, the CDR3 is TGTGCCAGCAGAAGGGGTTCGGGGGAGCTGTTTTTT. Translating it yields CASRRGSGELFF.

The CDR3 sequence: CASSPRTGETDTQYF. CDR3 in DNA: TGTGCCAGCAGCCCTCGGACAGGGGAAACAGATACGCAGTATTTT. J is TRBJ2-3 and V is TRBV9, with TRBD1 matching over 9 bases. The germline CDR1 and CDR2 sequences are SGDLS and YYNGEE. The CDR3 is 15 residues long. After removal of 4 bases from V and 3 bases from J, the junction contained 6 bases not matched to a gene.

This clone appeared a few times. The genes are TRBV14 and TRBJ1-2; D is ambiguous. This CDR3 contains 13 residues. Deletions cut 1 base from V and 4 bases from J, with 7 bases between. In germline, CDR1 is SGHDN, CDR2 FVKESK. The CDR3 loop reads CASSQGQRYGYTF. The CDR3 DNA sequence: TGTGCCAGCAGCCAAGGGCAGCGCTATGGCTACACCTTC.

This rearrangement joins TRBV19 to TRBJ2-7; D remains unclear. The CDR3 is 13 amino acids. Germline assignment: CDR1 LNHDA and CDR2 SQIVND (reference sequence). V was cut by 6 bases and J by 2 bases, with 11 bases left in between. CDR3 sequence (DNA): TGTGCCAGTAGCGCGAAGCCCCCCTACGAGCAGTACTTC. Its translation is CASSAKPPYEQYF.

The gene calls are TRBV10-3 and TRBJ2-7; the match to TRBD1 covers 8 bases. The germline gives CDR1 ENHRY, CDR2 SYGVKD. The CDR3 is 14 amino acids. J was trimmed by 7 bases and V by 4 bases; bases with no gene match: 9. CDR3 in amino acids: CAISGQGTSREQYF. DNA for the CDR3: TGTGCCATCAGTGGACAGGGGACAAGTAGGGAGCAGTACTTC.

The V gene is TRBV7-9, the J gene TRBJ2-1; 12 bases line up with TRBD2. The germline CDR1 and CDR2 sequences are SEHNR and FQNEAQ (reference sequence). The CDR3 loop spans 18 amino acids. V lost 5 bases and J lost 6; bases outside the gene matches: 14. The CDR3, as DNA: TGTGCCAGCAGCAAGAGGACTAGCGGGATGGGAGGGACCAATGAGCAGTTCTTC. As protein: CASSKRTSGMGGTNEQFF.

V is TRBV11-2 and J is TRBJ2-1, with 7 bases aligning to TRBD2. The V and J ends lost 3 bases and 2 bases, in that order; junction bases with no gene match: 4. CDR3 length: 15 amino acids. The germline CDR1 and CDR2 sequences are SGHAT and FQNNGV. CDR3 residues: CASSFELAAYNEQFF. The CDR3 DNA sequence: TGTGCCAGCAGCTTCGAGCTAGCGGCCTACAATGAGCAGTTCTTC.

The rearrangement joins TRBV5-1 to TRBJ1-1; 9 bases fit TRBD1. Germline CDR1 is SGHRS and CDR2 is YFSETQ. This CDR3 contains 15 residues. Trimming cost V 5 bases and J 5 bases; bases outside gene matches: 10. The CDR3 DNA sequence: TGCGCCAGCAGGCAGGATACAGGGGGCGCGACTGAAGCTTTCTTT. Its protein is CASRQDTGGATEAFF.

This clone was seen only a few times. The chain couples TRBV5-1 to TRBJ2-2, with 12 nucleotides matching TRBD1. The CDR3 totals 14 residues. J gave up 4 bases and V 6 bases, and 1 base lay outside the gene matches. Germline V lookup: CDR1 SGHRS, CDR2 YFSETQ. CDR3 in DNA: TGCGCCAGCAAGGGACAGGGGGCCACCGGGGAGCTGTTTTTT. Translating gives CASKGQGATGELFF.

V is TRBV7-8 and J is TRBJ2-7; 9 bases map to TRBD2. This CDR3 contains 16 residues. Germline lookup yields CDR1 SGHVS and CDR2 FQNEAQ. V shed 2 bases and J 3 bases; nucleotides not matched to a gene: 8. The CDR3 spells CASSLTTSGPNYEQYF. Here the CDR3 DNA reads TGTGCCAGCAGCTTAACAACTAGCGGGCCGAACTACGAGCAGTACTTC.

In this sample, this clone turned up a few times. A read error may produce the germline difference seen at one junction end. The J gene is TRBJ2-5, the V gene TRBV7-7, with 7 positions matching TRBD2. Germline loops: CDR1 SSHAT, CDR2 FNYEAQ (reference sequence). The CDR3 length is 20 residues. CDR3 sequence reads: CASSLDQLGGPGRRQETQYF. For the CDR3, the DNA is TGTGCTAGCAGCTTAGATCAGTTGGGAGGGCCTGGACGTAGACAAGAGACCCAGTACTTC. Using reference TRBV7-7 and TRBJ2-5 for the parts outside the CDR3, the full variable domain is GAGVSQSPRYKVTKRGQDVTLRCDPISSHATLYWYQQALGQGPEFLTYFNYEAQPDKSGLPSDRFSAERPEGSISTLTIQRTEQRDSAMYRCASSLDQLGGPGRRQETQYFGPGTRLLVL.

V gene TRBV29-1 combines with J gene TRBJ2-2; TRBD1 agrees at 9 bases. The CDR3 has 15 amino acids. CDR1 is SQVTM and CDR2 is ANQGSEA in the germline V gene. The J segment lost 4 bases and the V segment lost 4 bases, leaving 7 bases of the junction unmatched. This chain's CDR3 is CSVGGTGKGTGELFF. CDR3 in DNA: TGCAGCGTTGGAGGGACAGGGAAGGGCACCGGGGAGCTGTTTTTT.

This clone was observed a handful of times. V gene TRBV6-1 combines with J gene TRBJ1-5; D is unresolved. This CDR3 is built from 14 residues. Germline CDR1 and CDR2: MNHNS and SASEGT. Deletions cut 2 bases from V and 4 bases from J, with 9 bases between. CDR3 sequence (DNA): TGTGCCAGCAGTGAATCTGGCCCGAATCAGCCCCAGCATTTT. Translation gives CASSESGPNQPQHF.

The DNA for the CDR3 is TGTGCCAGCAGTGCAGCAGGGTCCTATGGCTACACCTTC. Translating gives CASSAAGSYGYTF. The V gene is TRBV25-1, the J gene TRBJ1-2, with a possible D match to TRBD1 (5 bases). CDR1 is MGHDK and CDR2 is SYGVNS in the germline V gene. There are 13 residues in the CDR3. Trimming left V 4 bases short and J 4 bases short, with 10 bases between.

This chain joins TRBV6-1 and TRBJ2-1, with TRBD2 identical over 10 bases. CDR1 and CDR2 from the germline V gene are MNHNS and SASEGT. V was pared by 6 bases and J by 3 bases, with 5 bases of the junction left unmatched. The CDR3 length is 15 residues. CDR3 region: CASSLGTSDYNEQFF. For the CDR3, the DNA is TGTGCCAGCAGCCTCGGGACTAGCGACTACAATGAGCAGTTCTTC.

The chain employs TRBV6-1 and TRBJ2-1, with a possible D match to TRBD1 (5 bases). This CDR3 is built from 11 residues. Germline assignment: CDR1 MNHNS and CDR2 SASEGT. The germline V and J ends were trimmed by 6 bases and 12 bases, with 12 bases remaining between them. CDR3 nucleotide sequence: TGTGCCAGCAGGTACATCCAGGGGCAGTTCTTC. Its protein product is CASRYIQGQFF.

The chain carries TRBV28 and TRBJ2-7; D not certain. V was cut by 5 bases and J by 6 bases, with 11 bases left in between. In germline, CDR1 is MDHEN, CDR2 SYDVKM. The CDR3 consists of 12 residues. The CDR3 coding sequence is TGTGCCAGCAGTAGCTTCCAAAGCGAGCAGTACTTC. Its translation is CASSSFQSEQYF.

The chain is built from TRBV29-1 and TRBJ2-3; TRBD1 matches at 7 bases. The CDR3 contains 14 residues. The ends lost 1 base at V and 2 bases at J; junction bases unmatched: 3. Germline assignment: CDR1 SQVTM and CDR2 ANQGSEA. CDR3 sequence reads: CSVEVGTDTDTQYF. The CDR3 region has the DNA TGCAGCGTTGAAGTCGGGACAGACACAGATACGCAGTATTTT.